These 9 T cell receptor beta chains were all obtained from the same sample, sequenced in a study of response to subunit inactivated influenza vaccine. TCRdb re-analysed the RT-PCR reads in MiXCR, keeping a single row per CDR3 protein. The repertoire holds hundreds of thousands of distinct CDR3 sequences, 16% seen once, with 3% in the top ten. The sample here was CD4+ T cells sorted from PBMCs, taken about 24 months after vaccination. The receptor set was obtained from a man between 50 and 75 years old who received an inactivated influenza vaccine.

The chain joins TRBV5-6 to TRBJ2-1; 10 nucleotides line up with TRBD2. This CDR3 has 15 amino acids. V lost 4 bases to trimming and J lost 7 bases; unmatched junction nucleotides: 8. Germline V gives CDR1 SGHDT, CDR2 YYEEEE. CDR3 in amino acids: CASSLILAGINEQFF. Here the CDR3 DNA reads TGTGCCAGCAGCCTAATACTAGCGGGGATAAATGAGCAGTTCTTC. The full variable domain, its missing parts supplied by reference TRBV5-6 and TRBJ2-1, is DAGVTQSPTHLIKTRGQQVTLRCSPKSGHDTVSWYQQALGQGPQFIFQYYEEEERQRGNFPDRFSGHQFPNYSSELNVNALLLGDSALYLCASSLILAGINEQFFGPGTRLTVL.

The V gene is TRBV10-3, the J gene TRBJ2-5; 7 bases are shared with TRBD1. CDR1 and CDR2 (germline): ENHRY, SYGVKD. Trimming removed 3 bases from V and 1 base from J; junction bases left unmatched: 5. The length of the CDR3 is 15 residues. The CDR3 DNA sequence: TGTGCCATCAGTGATTGGACAGGCACCCAAGAGACCCAGTACTTC. Protein product: CAISDWTGTQETQYF.

V gene TRBV29-1 combines with J gene TRBJ1-2, with D possibly TRBD1 on 6 matching bases. Germline V CDR1 and CDR2: SQVTM, ANQGSEA. The V end was cut by 6 bases, the J end by 2 bases, with 13 bases between. CDR3 length equals 13 residues. CDR3 bases: TGCAGCGTGGAGAACAGGGAAAACTATGGCTACACCTTC. Protein product: CSVENRENYGYTF.

This clonotype was detected only a few times. J is TRBJ2-7 and V is TRBV20-1; 7 positions match TRBD2. This CDR3 region has 14 residues. J was trimmed by 5 bases and V by 3 bases; bases with no gene match: 10. Germline CDR1 DFQATT, CDR2 SNEGSKA (reference sequence). In DNA form, the CDR3 reads TGCAGTGCTAGCCCTCTAGCGGTCTGGGACGAGCAGTACTTC. Translated: CSASPLAVWDEQYF.

V gene TRBV6-1 combines with J gene TRBJ1-1, with D possibly being TRBD1 (6 bases). The CDR3 extends over 17 amino acids. Germline V gives CDR1 MNHNS, CDR2 SASEGT. V was trimmed by 3 bases and J by 4 bases, leaving 21 bases between them. The CDR3 region is CASSDRGQMRGGTEAFF. CDR3 coding DNA: TGTGCCAGCAGTGATCGCGGACAGATGCGGGGCGGCACTGAAGCTTTCTTT.

In this sample, this clonotype turned up once. A clone one base away is much larger, so this may be a read error. V and J are TRBV3-1 and TRBJ2-3; 9 nucleotides agree with TRBD1. CDR1 is LGHDT and CDR2 is YNNKEL in the germline V gene (reference sequence). This CDR3 region has 15 residues. CDR3 nucleotide sequence: TGTGCCTGCAGCCAGGGACAGGGATTCACAGATACGCAGTATTTT. Its translation is CACSQGQGFTDTQYF.

This clonotype was detected only a few times. The V call is TRBV6-2 or TRBV6-3, the J call TRBJ2-2; D is undetermined. Germline V lookup: CDR1 MNHEY, CDR2 SVGEGT. Trimming cost V 5 bases and J 2 bases, with 9 bases left between them. This CDR3 has 14 amino acids. CDR3 in amino acids: CASSRGVNTGELFF. The CDR3 DNA reads as TGTGCCAGCAGTCGAGGAGTCAACACCGGGGAGCTGTTTTTT.

The chain combines TRBV10-3 with TRBJ2-4; the D call may be TRBD1 or TRBD2 (5 bases each). The germline V gene has CDR1 ENHRY and CDR2 SYGVKD. The CDR3 runs to 17 residues. The V gene lost 0 bases and the J gene lost 1 base, with 13 bases spanning the gap. CDR3 residues: CAISESYQGVAKNIQYF. CDR3 bases: TGTGCCATCAGTGAGTCGTACCAGGGAGTGGCCAAAAACATTCAGTACTTC.

In its sample, this clonotype was seen a few times. The J gene is TRBJ2-6, the V gene TRBV12-3 or TRBV12-4; 12 bases agree with TRBD1. The J segment lost 0 bases and the V segment lost 4 bases, leaving 10 bases of the junction unmatched. This CDR3 region has 20 residues. The CDR3 DNA is TGTGCCAGCAGTTCCGCCCTGGGACAGGGGGCCCCCTCTGGGGCCAACGTCCTGACTTTC. Its protein is CASSSALGQGAPSGANVLTF.